Below, 10 T cell receptor beta chains from the same sample are listed, as sequenced in a study of cytomegalovirus exposure and HLA in healthy donors. PCR amplification relied on 60 Vbeta primers (plus 13 Jbeta primers). Libraries were prepared by immunoSEQ multiplex PCR; TCRdb keeps only in-frame clonotypes and omits some of them. The repertoire holds 55,000 to 80,000 clones, with 75% as singletons. Sequencing input: PBMCs. These receptor sequences come from a man in his 70s in good health and CMV-seronegative.

Only one count was recorded for this clone. V usage is TRBV7-2 and J usage is TRBJ2-7; TRBD2 aligns across 7 bases. CDR1 and CDR2 (germline): SGHTA, FQGNSA. The CDR3 has 15 amino acids. After removal of 1 base from V and 3 bases from J, the junction contained 6 bases not matched to a gene. CDR3 nucleotide sequence: TGTGCCAGCAGCTTAGGGCCTAGCGGCAACTACGAGCAGTACTTC. As protein: CASSLGPSGNYEQYF.

The chain links TRBV7-9 to TRBJ1-1; D perhaps matches TRBD1 (5 bases). Trimming removed 2 bases from V and 4 bases from J, with 8 bases in between. The germline gives CDR1 SEHNR, CDR2 FQNEAQ (reference sequence). This CDR3 has 13 amino acids. In nucleotides, the CDR3 is TGTGCCAGCAGCTTAAACAGGCCCACTGAAGCTTTCTTT. This codes for CASSLNRPTEAFF.

The chain couples TRBV9 to TRBJ2-1; tentative D call: TRBD2 (6 bases). The CDR3 is 15 amino acids. V dropped 2 bases and J dropped 5 bases, with 14 bases sitting between them. From germline, CDR1 is SGDLS and CDR2 YYNGEE. The CDR3 DNA follows: TGTGCCAGCAGCGTCGCTGGGACTCAAGACAATGAGCAGTTCTTC. Amino acid sequence: CASSVAGTQDNEQFF.

The chain combines TRBV5-1 with TRBJ2-1; unclear D gene. V was cut by 4 bases and J by 3 bases, with 11 bases left in between. Germline V gene data show CDR1 as SGHRS and CDR2 as YFSETQ. This CDR3 has 14 amino acids. The CDR3 reads CASSTGDYYNEQFF. CDR3 nucleotides: TGCGCCAGCAGCACGGGTGATTACTACAATGAGCAGTTCTTC. Complete variable domain (other parts from reference TRBV5-1 and TRBJ2-1): KAGVTQTPRYLIKTRGQQVTLSCSPISGHRSVSWYQQTPGQGLQFLFEYFSETQRNKGNFPGRFSGRQFSNSRSEMNVSTLELGDSALYLCASSTGDYYNEQFFGPGTRLTVL.

The rearrangement joins TRBV9 to TRBJ2-1; possible D gene TRBD1, 6 bases. CDR1 SGDLS and CDR2 YYNGEE come from the germline V gene. CDR3 size: 16 residues. V lost 0 bases and J lost 0, with 10 bases in between. The CDR3 coding sequence is TGTGCCAGCAGCGTAGTGCAGGGGAGCTCCTACAATGAGCAGTTCTTC. It codes for CASSVVQGSSYNEQFF. The complete variable domain, with remaining parts taken from reference TRBV9 and TRBJ2-1, reads DSGVTQTPKHLITATGQRVTLRCSPRSGDLSVYWYQQSLDQGLQFLIQYYNGEERAKGNILERFSAQQFPDLHSELNLSSLELGDSALYFCASSVVQGSSYNEQFFGPGTRLTVL.

The rearrangement uses TRBV4-3 and TRBJ2-7, with 10 bases fitting TRBD2. This CDR3 is built from 15 residues. V lost 4 bases, J lost 6 bases, and 9 bases stayed unmatched. Germline values: CDR1 LGHNA, CDR2 YSLEER. CDR3 amino acids: CASSRTTSGTGEQYF. CDR3 bases: TGCGCCAGCAGCCGCACAACTAGCGGGACGGGCGAGCAGTACTTC.

The chain carries TRBV28 and TRBJ2-1; weak D call: TRBD2 (5 bases). Trimming stripped 1 base from V and 0 bases from J, with 16 bases between. CDR1 is MDHEN and CDR2 is SYDVKM in the germline V gene. This CDR3 comprises 18 residues. The CDR3 loop is CASSLSPGLGSSYNEQFF. In DNA form, the CDR3 reads TGTGCCAGCAGTTTATCCCCTGGCCTAGGGAGCTCCTACAATGAGCAGTTCTTC.

This clone has a handful of counts. Other DNA sequences in the sample encode the same CDR3. The chain recombines TRBV6-1 with TRBJ1-5, with a weak D call TRBD1 (6 bases). The V gene's germline CDR1 is MNHNS and CDR2 SASEGT. Trimming cost V 2 bases and J 6 bases, with 8 bases left between them. The CDR3 sequence is 13 residues long. CDR3 in DNA: TGTGCCAGCAGTGAACAGGGGTCTCAGCCCCAGCATTTT. Its protein is CASSEQGSQPQHF.

This clone was counted a single time. The chain is built from TRBV30 and TRBJ2-5; 11 nucleotides agree with TRBD2. The end of the DNA fits TRBJ2-7 better, so the J call may be wrong. The V gene's germline CDR1 is GTSNPN and CDR2 SVGIG (reference sequence). This CDR3 has 15 amino acids. CDR3 protein: CAWSVIAGGLGEQYF. Here the CDR3 DNA reads TGTGCCTGGAGTGTAATAGCGGGGGGGTTGGGCGAGCAGTACTTC.

This chain connects TRBV7-2 to TRBJ2-4; tentative D call: TRBD2 (5 bases). This CDR3 is built from 15 residues. Germline V gene lookup returns CDR1 SGHTA and CDR2 FQGNSA. With 1 base removed from V and 7 bases from J, the gap between germline ends came to 14 bases. CDR3 amino acids: CASSLEGPRGNIQYF. CDR3 coding DNA: TGTGCCAGCAGCTTAGAGGGCCCTCGCGGGAACATTCAGTACTTC.